This note documents a single TCR beta chain sequence. This CDR3 has 14 amino acids. Trimming took off 1 base at V and 4 bases at J, with 8 bases between the two ends. CDR1 LNHNV and CDR2 YYDKDF come from the germline V gene (reference sequence). The sample is drawn from a study of blood T cell repertoires in COVID-19. Study-wide context: Sites across the United States, Italy and Spain contributed samples from acute and convalescent COVID-19. The analysed material was cDNA or gDNA that came from T cells, B-cell-depleted T cells, or PBMCs.

As handled by the study authors: Estimates of nucleated cell counts were drawn from the amplification of reference gene primers. Assay used: immunoSEQ multiplex PCR; TCRdb lists only in-frame clones, some missing. V, J and clone size reflect that table, while D and trimming were determined from the DNA. The data show roughly 130,000 clones, with 84% seen just once and 12% held by the top ten. This chain links TRBV15 with TRBJ1-5; D perhaps matches TRBD1 (5 bases). This receptor was obtained from an older woman with acute or convalescent COVID-19. Sequenced material: peripheral blood. CDR3 sequence reads: CATSRGAGNQPQHF. The CDR3 coding sequence is TGTGCCACCAGCAGAGGGGCAGGGAATCAGCCCCAGCATTTT.